What follows describes a single T cell receptor beta chain. Its antigen remains unknown. The data were obtained in a study of blood T cell dynamics during melanoma immunotherapy. Looking at the study overall: Metastatic melanoma patients received first-line pembrolizumab or nivolumab plus ipilimumab. General study results and limits: Disease-control patients' PBMC repertoires became either more clonal or more diverse at W3.

The CDR3 is made up of 13 amino acids. V gave up 8 bases and J gave up 3 bases, with 11 bases separating them. Profiling relied on immunoSEQ multiplex PCR, and the TCRdb table lists in-frame clones only, not all of them. The sample gives approximately 13,000 clones, approximately 90% of which show up once; roughly 5% is in the top ten. Time point described: week 3, after first cycle of checkpoint inhibitor. At 12 weeks after first infusion, RECIST 1.1 defined response for most patients. No patient had earlier systemic cancer treatment, concurrent immunosuppressants, or another active cancer. The origin of this receptor is a human donor with melanoma. Material: blood, obtained from a patient treated with checkpoint blockade. V and J are TRBV5-3 and TRBJ1-4; D is uncertain. TRBV5-3 is flagged as an ORF with uncertain function. CDR3 coding DNA: TGTGCCAGCAGCCCGGGATCTAATGAAAAACTGTTTTTT. This gives the protein CASSPGSNEKLFF.